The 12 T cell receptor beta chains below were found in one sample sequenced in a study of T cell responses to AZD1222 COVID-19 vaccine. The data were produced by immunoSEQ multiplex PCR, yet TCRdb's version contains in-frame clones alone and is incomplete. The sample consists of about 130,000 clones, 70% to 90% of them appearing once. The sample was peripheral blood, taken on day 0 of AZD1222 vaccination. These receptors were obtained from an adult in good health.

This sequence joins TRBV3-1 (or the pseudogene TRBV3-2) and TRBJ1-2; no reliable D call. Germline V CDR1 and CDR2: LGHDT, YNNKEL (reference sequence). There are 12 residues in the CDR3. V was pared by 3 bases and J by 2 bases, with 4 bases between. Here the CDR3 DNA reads TGTGCCAGCAGCCAGGGGAACTATGGCTACACCTTC. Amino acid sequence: CASSQGNYGYTF.

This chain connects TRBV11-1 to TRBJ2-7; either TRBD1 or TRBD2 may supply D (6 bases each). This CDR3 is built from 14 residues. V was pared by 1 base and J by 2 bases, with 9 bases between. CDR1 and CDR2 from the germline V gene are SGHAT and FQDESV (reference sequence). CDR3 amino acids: CASSLEGGPYEQYF. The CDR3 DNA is TGTGCCAGCAGCTTAGAGGGGGGCCCCTACGAGCAGTACTTC.

This CDR3 reads CASSLNPYRGYGYTF. CDR3 nucleotides: TGTGCCAGCAGTTTAAATCCTTACAGGGGTTATGGCTACACCTTC. The gene calls are TRBV27 and TRBJ1-2, with 7 bases matching TRBD1. Looked up from germline, CDR1 is MNHEY and CDR2 is SMNVEV (reference sequence). CDR3 length: 15 amino acids. Trimming took 2 bases from V and 5 from J; bases not matched to a gene: 8.

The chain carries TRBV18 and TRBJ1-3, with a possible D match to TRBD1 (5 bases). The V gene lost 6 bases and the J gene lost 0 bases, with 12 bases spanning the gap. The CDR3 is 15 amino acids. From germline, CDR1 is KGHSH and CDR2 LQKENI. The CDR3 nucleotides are TGTGCCAGCTCCCTAGGGGATTACTCTGGAAACACCATATATTTT. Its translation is CASSLGDYSGNTIYF.

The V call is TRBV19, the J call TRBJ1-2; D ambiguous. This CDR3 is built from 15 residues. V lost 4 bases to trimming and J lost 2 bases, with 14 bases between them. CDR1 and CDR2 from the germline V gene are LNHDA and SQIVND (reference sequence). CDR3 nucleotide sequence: TGTGCCAGTAGTACCGTCCTGGAGGGAAACTATGGCTACACCTTC. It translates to CASSTVLEGNYGYTF.

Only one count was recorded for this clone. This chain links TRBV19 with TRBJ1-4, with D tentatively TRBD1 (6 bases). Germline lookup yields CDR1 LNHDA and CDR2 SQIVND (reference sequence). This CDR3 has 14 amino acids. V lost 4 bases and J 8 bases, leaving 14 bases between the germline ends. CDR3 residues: CASSNPQGLEKLFF. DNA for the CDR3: TGTGCCAGTAGTAACCCACAGGGTCTCGAAAAACTGTTTTTT.

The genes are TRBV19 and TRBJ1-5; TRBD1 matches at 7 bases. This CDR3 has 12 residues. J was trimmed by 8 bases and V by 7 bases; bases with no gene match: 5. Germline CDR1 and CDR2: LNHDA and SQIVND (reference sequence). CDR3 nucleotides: TGTGCCAGTAATTCAGGGGGTAAGCCCCAGCATTTT. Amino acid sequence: CASNSGGKPQHF.

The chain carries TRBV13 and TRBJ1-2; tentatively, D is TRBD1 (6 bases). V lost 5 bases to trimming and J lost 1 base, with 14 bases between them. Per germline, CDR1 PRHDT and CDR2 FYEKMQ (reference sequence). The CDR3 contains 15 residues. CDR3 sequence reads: CASSPRRGFNYGYTF. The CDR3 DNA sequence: TGTGCCAGCAGCCCGCGCAGGGGTTTTAACTATGGCTACACCTTC.

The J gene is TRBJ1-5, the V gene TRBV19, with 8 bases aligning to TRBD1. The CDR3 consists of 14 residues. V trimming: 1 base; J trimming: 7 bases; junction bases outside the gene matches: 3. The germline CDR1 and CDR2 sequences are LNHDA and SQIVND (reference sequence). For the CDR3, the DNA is TGTGCCAGTAGTATAGGGACAGGGCCACAGCCCCAGCATTTT. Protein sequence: CASSIGTGPQPQHF. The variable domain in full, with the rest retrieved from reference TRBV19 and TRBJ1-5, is DGGITQSPKYLFRKEGQNVTLSCEQNLNHDAMYWYRQDPGQGLRLIYYSQIVNDFQKGDIAEGYSVSREKKESFPLTVTSAQKNPTAFYLCASSIGTGPQPQHFGDGTRLSIL.

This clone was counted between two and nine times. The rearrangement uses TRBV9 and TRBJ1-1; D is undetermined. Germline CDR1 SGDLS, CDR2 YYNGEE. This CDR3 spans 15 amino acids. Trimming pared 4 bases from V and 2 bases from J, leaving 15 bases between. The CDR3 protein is CASSIEGRSNTEAFF. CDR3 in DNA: TGTGCCAGCAGCATTGAAGGACGGTCCAACACTGAAGCTTTCTTT.

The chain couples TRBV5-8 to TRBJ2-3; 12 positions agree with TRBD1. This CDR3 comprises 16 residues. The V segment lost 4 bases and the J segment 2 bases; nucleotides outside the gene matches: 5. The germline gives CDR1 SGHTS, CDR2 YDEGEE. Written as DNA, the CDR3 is TGTGCCAGCAGCGCCGGGGACAGGGGGCCCACAGATACGCAGTATTTT. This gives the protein CASSAGDRGPTDTQYF.

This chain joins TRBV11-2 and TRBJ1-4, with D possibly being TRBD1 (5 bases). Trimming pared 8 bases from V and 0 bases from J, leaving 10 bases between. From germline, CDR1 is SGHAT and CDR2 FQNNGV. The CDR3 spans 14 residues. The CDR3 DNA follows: TGTGCCAGCTCTTTGGGGGCAACTAATGAAAAACTGTTTTTT. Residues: CASSLGATNEKLFF.